The present TCR beta chain was sequenced within a study of cytomegalovirus exposure and HLA in healthy donors (dated by TCRdb to about 2017). Looking at the study overall: According to an earlier analysis of 587 of the donors, 200 million or so T cells yielded approximately 120 million unique TCR beta sequences and roughly 280 Gb of sequence data. The study combined high-throughput TCR immunosequencing, statistical association of individual TCRs with disease status, and machine learning to predict cytomegalovirus infection status. Among the approximately 400 genotyped donors, around 81% belonged to the genetic ancestry cluster associated with self-reported Caucasian donors. HLA typing included class I and class II loci at four-digit resolution. All discovery cohort repertoires had been generated using a single sequencing platform. The study profiled the T cell repertoires of hundreds of subjects by immunosequencing and related them to cytomegalovirus serostatus. An earlier analysis of approximately 580 of the donors used high-throughput TCR beta sequencing to judge whether each TCR beta V gene segment behaved as functional or pseudogenic. Typing coverage differed by locus: A, B, C, DRB1 and DQB1 were typed in about 620-640 donors, DQA1 in 522, DPA1 in roughly 590, and DPB1 in approximately 450. A separate validation cohort of about 110 different subjects was used in addition to the approximately 610-subject first cohort. Rather than drawing on any new phenotypic data, the later analysis identified candidate immune exposures from TCR beta sequences and the way those sequences occurred across donors. A later genetic analysis took genome-wide SNP genotypes for about 55% of the 666 donors and used that subset as a discovery cohort. Roughly 290 gigabases of sequencing data and roughly 80 million unique TCR sequences made up an early release that covered 640 HLA-typed donors. To study patterns of TCR occurrence, a later analysis re-analyzed previously published TCR beta repertoires from around 670 donors and added high-resolution HLA genotyping. The study aimed to test whether cataloging public T cell receptors could reveal signatures of past pathogen exposure. Among about 410 genotyped donors of the cohort, an average of roughly 230,000 unique TCR beta nucleotide sequences was sequenced per donor, of which about 19% were non-productive. Because of strong linkage in the cohort, 5 or 6 DR-DQ haplotypes were treated as single units for association and clustering. Alongside the repertoire data, information on donor age, sex, ethnicity and CMV serostatus was compiled.

The research as a whole found: Because some donors lacked HLA typing at each locus, the association tests relied only on the typed subset. Because counts were too low, some 17 rarely observed V segments, including chromosome 9 orphons, were left out of the earlier analysis of 500 to 650 of the donors. In a later genetic analysis, a missense DCLRE1C variant was associated with V-gene and J-gene trimming of TCR beta chains, and the association was replicated in an independent cohort. Immune exposure information for the cohort was limited to CMV serostatus. Assigning TCR associations to individual alleles was difficult when HLA alleles, especially DR and DQ, strongly co-occurred. The authors suggested that the approach could potentially be extended to other disease states and immunological phenotypes. In this cohort, only TCR beta chains were sequenced, and detectable features were limited by the absence of alpha or paired-chain data. In an earlier analysis of 587 of the donors, most TCR beta V segments appeared in productive rearrangements about 87% or about 30% of the time, broadly matching IMGT annotations. In a later analysis, HLA-associated TCR beta chains were found to be more clonally expanded and to have lower generation probabilities than equally common non-associated chains. Linkage disequilibrium might explain the correlated functional status among segregating V segments, but an unknown experimental factor could not be excluded. A later analysis found that TCR association rates varied across HLA loci, with DRB1 alleles showing the most associated TCRs and HLA-C alleles the fewest. The presence/absence analyses assumed that sequencing depth was roughly uniform across donors, and that assumption may not be true. A later analysis reported that several top co-occurrence clusters appeared linked to parvovirus B19, influenza, CMV and Epstein-Barr virus. A further reported finding was that TCR beta sequences accurately predicted the HLA-A and HLA-B alleles for most subjects in the first cohort. Cytomegalovirus status was reported to be diagnosed by the classifier with high specificity and sensitivity in both the original and validation cohorts. The sequencing pipeline was judged likely to have produced a cluster of highly shared sequence variants as a technical artifact. Some IMGT-functional V segments, including TRBV6-2 and TRBV6-3, could not be told apart with the 87-base-pair reads, so those segments were excluded. According to a later analysis, most CMV-associated TCR beta chains appeared to be HLA-restricted, and the HLA associations seemed to be driven largely by CMV exposure. The study gave a list of about 150 TCR beta chains associated with cytomegalovirus. In a later analysis, over 15,000 TCR beta sequences were associated with specific HLA alleles at a false discovery rate of 0.05. In a later genetic analysis, fewer N-insertions in productive TCRs were reported among donors in an Asian-associated ancestry cluster than the roughly 710-donor mean. Most TCR sequences were observed very rarely across donors, whereas some public TCRs were present in many individuals. A few of the identified cytomegalovirus-associated TCR beta chains were confirmed in vitro to be specific for cytomegalovirus antigens.

To note about this clone: No antigen is known for it. Per-base qualities were not stored, and no clone one base away is much larger.

CDR1 and CDR2 were assigned from the germline V gene (reference sequence) as LNHDA and SQIVND. Trimming takes 4 bases off V and 5 bases off J; junction bases not matched to a gene: 2. The CDR3, from cysteine to phenylalanine, totals 12 residues. Only the CDR3 DNA stays, 36 bases, in frame from base 1. The cohort was made up of roughly 670 healthy bone marrow donors. At the time of sampling, every cohort member was nominally healthy, though immune exposures that went unrecorded were likely present. The donor tested CMV seropositive, placing the donor among the 289 seropositive members of the cohort. Each donor provided a peripheral blood sample, and peripheral blood mononuclear cells were used for TCR beta sequencing. The Qiagen DNeasy Blood Extraction Kit was used to extract genomic DNA from the blood cell samples. The library was built by means of the immunoSEQ multiplex PCR assay. The multiplex PCR relied on a mix of 60 forward primers for TCR Vbeta segments and 13 reverse primers for TCR Jbeta segments. The CDR3 region of rearranged TCR beta genes was amplified from genomic DNA by a multiplex PCR assay. The Illumina HiSeq System was used to sequence the amplified TCR beta libraries as 87-base-pair reads. For the original study's pipeline: A later analysis tallied tens of millions of unique TCR beta chains across the 666 repertoires, and roughly 11 million of those chains were shared by two or more donors. Raw reads were error-corrected and collapsed into unique sequences with a nearest-neighbor algorithm that merged closely related sequences to remove PCR and sequencing errors. V, D and J gene segments were assigned by aligning CDR3 sequences to IMGT reference sequences. For a sequence to be retained, a match of at least six nucleotides was required to both a V gene segment and a J gene segment. A rearrangement counted as productive if the CDR3 had no stop codons and remained in frame with V and J, and every other rearrangement counted as non-productive. CDR3 was defined by IMGT convention, running from the second conserved V-encoded cysteine to the conserved J-encoded phenylalanine. Sequences without an unambiguous match to a single V gene segment were excluded from the earlier analysis of a few hundred of the donors. In an earlier analysis of a few hundred of the donors, V segments were called functional above 56.7% productive rearrangements and were called segregating when the between-donor standard deviation exceeded 5%. To diagnose cytomegalovirus status from the catalog of TCR beta chain sequences, a statistical classification framework was built. A later analysis assigned V and J genes by comparing TCR nucleotide sequences with IMGT/GENE-DB human TR gene sequences. In a later analysis, CDR3 sequences and most-parsimonious VDJ recombination scenarios were assigned using the TCRdist pipeline. In a later analysis, every TCR beta chain was defined by the combination of its CDR3 amino acid sequence and its V-gene family, and reads without a unique V-gene family were dropped. A later analysis removed several hundred highly shared, low-generation-probability nucleotide sequences to deal with suspected cross-contamination and a sequencing artifact. In a later analysis, a clonal expansion index was calculated for each public chain from normalized within-repertoire ranks of inferred template counts. A later analysis computed generation probabilities with a VDJ recombination model fitted to out-of-frame rearrangements, and checked the results against IGoR. In a later analysis, TCR-TCR, TCR-HLA and TCR-CMV co-occurrence was scored with hypergeometric tests, and a repertoire-size bias correction was applied to TCR pairs. To estimate false discovery rates, a later analysis permuted the HLA or CMV assignments 20 times. In a later analysis, co-occurring TCRs were grouped using DBSCAN, with TCRdist sequence similarity added in when clustering inside HLA-allele-positive subsets. Repertoires with fewer than 30,000 or more than 120,000 public chains, plus five repertoires with anomalous nucleotide sharing, were excluded from co-occurrence clustering. Imported from immuneACCESS, the table was reduced by TCRdb to in-frame sequences with V and J called. These copies leave out some clones; in studies compared against another copy, an unresolved V gene accounts for under half, and the cause of the remainder is not known. V and J calls and clone size are given by that table; D and trimming were obtained from the DNA. The table for this sample lists more than 95,000 clones; roughly 15% of them were counted only once. The top ten hold approximately 2.9% of the sample.

This TCR derives from a female donor in good health and CMV-seropositive. The rearranged segments are TRBV19 and TRBJ2-7, with TRBD1 matching 7 junction bases. The specimen sequenced was PBMCs. Here is the DNA: TGTGCCAGTAGTAACAGGGGCCACGAGCAGTACTTC. It encodes CASSNRGHEQYF. When the CDR3 is completed using the reference TRBV19 and TRBJ2-7 genes on either side, the full variable domain is DGGITQSPKYLFRKEGQNVTLSCEQNLNHDAMYWYRQDPGQGLRLIYYSQIVNDFQKGDIAEGYSVSREKKESFPLTVTSAQKNPTAFYLCASSNRGHEQYFGPGTRLTVT.